Below, 22 T cell receptor beta chains from the same sample are listed, as sequenced in a study of patients and donors after allogeneic stem cell transplantation. TCRdb processed the RT-PCR reads anew with MiXCR; each CDR3 protein has one entry. This table holds fewer than 25,000 distinct CDR3 sequences, around 28% found once. Sample: blood, either unsorted or a sorted T cell fraction (not recorded which). These receptors originate from a human donor who was either an allogeneic HSCT recipient or a stem cell or donor lymphocyte infusion donor (not recorded which). It is not recorded whose cells these are; they may come from a transplant donor.

In this sample, this clonotype turned up a few times. V and J are TRBV28 and TRBJ1-1; D is uncertain. CDR1 and CDR2 (germline): MDHEN, SYDVKM. The V and J ends lost 5 bases and 0 bases respectively, with 7 bases between them. This CDR3 comprises 13 residues. CDR3 loop: CASSDNMNTEAFF. CDR3 bases: TGTGCCAGCAGTGACAACATGAACACTGAAGCTTTCTTT.

The table lists this clonotype with a few counts. This sequence joins TRBV28 and TRBJ1-5; TRBD1 matches 8 bases. Losses at the gene ends were 2 bases for V and 10 bases for J; bases not matched to a gene: 19. The CDR3 is made up of 18 amino acids. CDR1 and CDR2 from the germline V gene are MDHEN and SYDVKM. The CDR3 here is CASSLNPYGQGPLRPQHF. DNA of the CDR3: TGTGCCAGCAGTTTAAATCCCTACGGACAGGGCCCACTTCGTCCCCAGCATTTT.

This clonotype has ten or more counts. The rearrangement joins TRBV20-1 to TRBJ1-2; D is unclear. The CDR3 contains 13 residues. CDR1 is DFQATT and CDR2 is SNEGSKA in the germline V gene (reference sequence). V lost 5 bases and J lost 2, with 12 bases in between. The CDR3 protein is CSAVRAGNYGYTF. For the CDR3, the DNA is TGCAGTGCTGTCCGAGCGGGGAACTATGGCTACACCTTC.

In this sample, this clonotype turned up a few times. This rearrangement joins TRBV28 to TRBJ1-3; 8 nucleotides agree with TRBD1. This CDR3 contains 14 residues. The V gene end was trimmed by 6 bases and the J gene end by 4 bases; junction bases not matched to a gene: 5. Germline CDR1 MDHEN, CDR2 SYDVKM. CDR3 nucleotide sequence: TGTGCCAGCAGCGAACAGGGGGGCGGAAACACCATATATTTT. Its protein product is CASSEQGGGNTIYF.

The table lists this clonotype with a few counts. The rearrangement links TRBV20-1 to TRBJ1-5; unclear D gene. This CDR3 region has 16 residues. Germline values: CDR1 DFQATT, CDR2 SNEGSKA (reference sequence). The germline V and J ends were trimmed by 1 base and 7 bases, with 20 bases remaining between them. The CDR3 sequence: CSARVPKGGSGQPQHF. The CDR3 DNA reads as TGCAGTGCTAGAGTCCCTAAGGGCGGGTCCGGGCAGCCCCAGCATTTT.

This clonotype was detected ten times or more. The chain couples TRBV13 to TRBJ2-1; 10 nucleotides agree with TRBD2. Per germline, CDR1 PRHDT and CDR2 FYEKMQ (reference sequence). There are 15 residues in the CDR3. Trimming took 1 base from V and 4 from J; bases not matched to a gene: 1. The CDR3 sequence: CASSLEAGGYNEQFF. The CDR3 bases are TGTGCCAGCAGCTTAGAAGCGGGGGGGTACAATGAGCAGTTCTTC.

This chain connects TRBV18 to TRBJ1-5; 8 nucleotides line up with TRBD1. V shed 5 bases, J shed 7 bases, and the junction held 7 bases outside the gene matches. CDR1 is KGHSH, CDR2 LQKENI, per germline. This CDR3 is built from 14 residues. This CDR3 reads CASSADRVGQPQHF. The CDR3 nucleotides read TGTGCCAGCTCAGCGGACAGGGTAGGGCAGCCCCAGCATTTT. Drawing the rest from reference TRBV18 and TRBJ1-5, the complete variable domain is NAGVMQNPRHLVRRRGQEARLRCSPMKGHSHVYWYRQLPEEGLKFMVYLQKENIIDESGMPKERFSAEFPKEGPSILRIQQVVRGDSAAYFCASSADRVGQPQHFGDGTRLSIL.

This clonotype came up a few times. This chain joins TRBV24-1 and TRBJ2-5, with D maybe TRBD2 (6 bases). The germline V gene encodes CDR1 KGHDR and CDR2 SFDVKD. V lost 0 bases and J 5 bases, leaving 15 bases between the germline ends. This CDR3 has 16 residues. The CDR3 region has the DNA TGTGCCACCAGTGATTTGATGATCGGGAGTGGGGAGACCCAGTACTTC. This translates into CATSDLMIGSGETQYF.

A few counts support this clonotype. The CDR3 region has the DNA TGTGCCAGCAGAGTTATCGGGGACGGTGCACCCCTCCACTTT. Its protein is CASRVIGDGAPLHF. The chain recombines TRBV6-1 with TRBJ1-6, with D possibly matching TRBD1 (5 bases). The CDR3 covers 14 residues. V was trimmed by 6 bases and J by 11 bases, leaving 17 bases between them. Germline V gene sequence: CDR1 MNHNS, CDR2 SASEGT.

This clonotype was picked up a small number of times. The V call is TRBV5-1, the J call TRBJ2-1; D unresolved. This CDR3 region has 13 residues. Trimming took 4 bases from V and 0 from J, leaving 5 bases between them. Germline loops: CDR1 SGHRS, CDR2 YFSETQ. The CDR3 DNA sequence: TGCGCCAGCAGCGTCCCCTCCTACAATGAGCAGTTCTTC. The encoded protein is CASSVPSYNEQFF.

This clonotype turned up a few times. The chain uses TRBV5-1 and TRBJ1-2; TRBD1 matches 7 bases. V lost 3 bases and J lost 4; bases outside the gene matches: 6. The CDR3 totals 14 residues. Germline assignment: CDR1 SGHRS and CDR2 YFSETQ. The CDR3 bases are TGCGCCAGCAGCTCAGGACAGGACACCTATGGCTACACCTTC. It encodes CASSSGQDTYGYTF.

This rearrangement joins TRBV15 to TRBJ1-3, with unresolved D. Trimming took off 2 bases at V and 8 bases at J, with 16 bases between the two ends. Germline CDR1 reads LNHNV; CDR2 reads YYDKDF (reference sequence). The CDR3 is made up of 15 amino acids. The CDR3 protein is CATSRPASGRDTIYF. CDR3 sequence (DNA): TGTGCCACCAGCAGACCGGCTTCCGGACGGGACACCATATATTTT.

This clonotype turned up a few times. The chain is built from TRBV5-6 and TRBJ1-5; 7 positions agree with TRBD1. Looked up from germline, CDR1 is SGHDT and CDR2 is YYEEEE. Trimming at V came to 3 bases and at J to 1 base, leaving 4 bases not matched to a gene. The length of the CDR3 is 15 residues. The CDR3 loop is CASSSDRASNQPQHF. CDR3 bases: TGTGCCAGCAGCTCCGACAGGGCAAGCAATCAGCCCCAGCATTTT.

The chain recombines TRBV7-2 with TRBJ1-5; D call uncertain. This CDR3 is 14 amino acids long. Trimming removed 3 bases from V and 1 base from J, with 7 bases in between. Looked up from germline, CDR1 is SGHTA and CDR2 is FQGNSA. Written as DNA, the CDR3 is TGTGCCAGCAGCTTGAGAGGGAGCAATCAGCCCCAGCATTTT. This codes for CASSLRGSNQPQHF.

This clonotype was counted between two and nine times. V and J are TRBV7-2 and TRBJ1-1; no clear D gene. Germline V CDR1 and CDR2: SGHTA, FQGNSA. Trimming took off 1 base at V and 3 bases at J, with 12 bases between the two ends. The CDR3 extends over 15 amino acids. The CDR3 coding sequence is TGTGCCAGCAGCTTAGTCGGGCAGGATTACACTGAAGCTTTCTTT. This translates into CASSLVGQDYTEAFF. Combining the CDR3 with reference TRBV7-2 and TRBJ1-1 gives the whole variable domain GAGVSQSPSNKVTEKGKDVELRCDPISGHTALYWYRQSLGQGLEFLIYFQGNSAPDKSGLPSDRFSAERTGGSVSTLTIQRTQQEDSAVYLCASSLVGQDYTEAFFGQGTRLTVV.

In its sample, this clonotype was seen many times. The chain recombines TRBV10-3 with TRBJ1-1; D gene ambiguous. V gave up 5 bases and J gave up 0 bases, with 13 bases separating them. Looked up from germline, CDR1 is ENHRY and CDR2 is SYGVKD. This CDR3 region has 15 residues. As DNA, the CDR3 is TGTGCCATCAGTCGACGGGTACAGTTGAACACTGAAGCTTTCTTT. This encodes CAISRRVQLNTEAFF.

The chain uses TRBV4-3 and TRBJ1-2; D not certain. The V end lost 1 base, the J end lost 1 base, and 7 bases lay between the germline ends. The CDR3 runs to 14 residues. Germline CDR1 and CDR2: LGHNA and YSLEER. The CDR3 loop reads CASSQAGGNYGYTF. Written as DNA, the CDR3 is TGCGCCAGCAGCCAAGCAGGTGGTAACTATGGCTACACCTTC.

The rearrangement uses TRBV7-6 and TRBJ1-3; the D gene is possibly TRBD1 (6 bases). CDR1 SGHVS and CDR2 FNYEAQ come from the germline V gene. Trimming stripped 2 bases from V and 4 bases from J, with 12 bases between. The CDR3 totals 15 residues. The CDR3 reads CASSLTTGIGNTIYF. The CDR3 DNA follows: TGTGCCAGCAGCTTAACTACAGGGATCGGAAACACCATATATTTT.

V usage is TRBV7-6 and J usage is TRBJ1-1; D remains ambiguous. CDR3 length equals 14 residues. Germline CDR1 and CDR2: SGHVS and FNYEAQ. Between the trimmed V and J ends, which lost 1 base and 3 bases, there was a span of 9 bases. The CDR3 DNA reads as TGTGCCAGCAGCTTAGAGGAGATTTACACTGAAGCTTTCTTT. The encoded protein is CASSLEEIYTEAFF.

CDR3 loop: CASSLVRGSDYTF. CDR3 nucleotides: TGTGCCAGCAGCTTAGTGCGAGGGTCTGACTACACCTTC. This chain uses TRBV7-9 with TRBJ1-2; no definite D call. The V end was cut by 1 base, the J end by 10 bases, with 13 bases between. The germline V gene encodes CDR1 SEHNR and CDR2 FQNEAQ (reference sequence). The CDR3 is 13 residues long.

This sequence joins TRBV4-3 and TRBJ1-1, with unresolved D. V lost 5 bases and J lost 5, with 12 bases in between. Germline V gene sequence: CDR1 LGHNA, CDR2 YSLEER. The CDR3 contains 13 residues. The CDR3 spells CASSSRRGTEAFF. The CDR3 nucleotides are TGCGCCAGCAGCTCCCGCCGAGGAACTGAAGCTTTCTTT.

Here the CDR3 DNA reads TGCAGTGCAGAAAAAGGGGGAGCTGGAAACACCATATATTTT. This encodes CSAEKGGAGNTIYF. J is TRBJ1-3 and V is TRBV20-1; maybe TRBD1 (6 bases). CDR1 and CDR2 from the germline V gene are DFQATT and SNEGSKA (reference sequence). V was cut by 6 bases and J by 2 bases, with 14 bases left in between. This CDR3 contains 14 residues.